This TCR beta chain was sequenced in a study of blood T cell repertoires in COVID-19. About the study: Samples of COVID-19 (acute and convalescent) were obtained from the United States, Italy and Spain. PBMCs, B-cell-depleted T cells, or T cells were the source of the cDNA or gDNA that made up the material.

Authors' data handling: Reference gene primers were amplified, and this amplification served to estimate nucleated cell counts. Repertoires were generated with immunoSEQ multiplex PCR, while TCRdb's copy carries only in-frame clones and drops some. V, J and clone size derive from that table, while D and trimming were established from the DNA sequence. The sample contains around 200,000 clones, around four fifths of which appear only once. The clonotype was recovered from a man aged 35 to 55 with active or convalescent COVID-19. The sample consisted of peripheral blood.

CDR3 residues: CASSQDWGTGMTDTQYF. The CDR3 coding sequence is TGCGCCAGCAGCCAAGATTGGGGGACAGGGATGACAGATACGCAGTATTTT. The chain has TRBV4-1 and TRBJ2-3; 9 nucleotides match TRBD1. CDR3 length: 17 residues. Germline CDR1 reads MGHRA; CDR2 reads YSYEKL. V lost 0 bases to trimming and J lost 3 bases; unmatched junction nucleotides: 7.